Below, 16 T cell receptor beta chains from the same sample are listed, as sequenced in a study of blood T cell repertoires in COVID-19. The table came from immunoSEQ multiplex PCR; TCRdb's copy has only in-frame clones and leaves some out. The profile shows about 80,000 clones, about 83% of them singletons. The sequencing input was peripheral blood. The source is a human donor in a cohort sampled during active COVID-19.

The chain joins TRBV6-6 to TRBJ1-5, with a possible D match to TRBD1 (6 bases). The CDR3 totals 16 residues. With 6 bases removed from V and 0 bases from J, the gap between germline ends came to 15 bases. The germline V gene encodes CDR1 MNHNY and CDR2 SVGAGI (reference sequence). CDR3 sequence reads: CASSSGTPYSNQPQHF. The CDR3 DNA is TGTGCCAGCAGCTCCGGGACACCTTATAGCAATCAGCCCCAGCATTTT.

The chain employs TRBV5-1 and TRBJ2-3; D is ambiguous. The CDR3 has 14 amino acids. CDR1 and CDR2 (germline): SGHRS, YFSETQ. Trimming removed 4 bases from V and 1 base from J, with 10 bases in between. The CDR3 is CASSAYEGTDTQYF. CDR3 DNA: TGCGCCAGCAGCGCCTATGAGGGCACAGATACGCAGTATTTT.

The J gene is TRBJ1-3, the V gene TRBV4-2, with 7 positions matching TRBD1. Germline V gene lookup returns CDR1 LGHNA and CDR2 YNFKEQ. This CDR3 has 15 amino acids. V shed 2 bases, J shed 5 bases, and the junction held 6 bases outside the gene matches. Written as DNA, the CDR3 is TGTGCCAGCAGCCAATCTACAGGGGTCAGAAACACCATATATTTT. Protein sequence: CASSQSTGVRNTIYF.

This clone was seen only once. CDR3 amino acids: CASSSSGQGAGETQYF. CDR3 DNA sequence: TGCGCCAGCAGCTCCTCAGGACAGGGGGCGGGGGAGACCCAGTACTTC. The chain uses TRBV5-1 and TRBJ2-5; TRBD1 matches 11 bases. The CDR3 has 16 residues. Trimming at V came to 3 bases and at J to 5 bases, leaving 9 bases not matched to a gene. CDR1 is SGHRS and CDR2 is YFSETQ in the germline V gene.

This rearrangement joins TRBV5-6 to TRBJ1-4; TRBD1 might be the D (5 bases). The V gene lost 3 bases and the J gene lost 4 bases, with 10 bases spanning the gap. CDR3 size: 14 residues. Germline V CDR1 and CDR2: SGHDT, YYEEEE. The CDR3 sequence is CASSSAGFNEKLFF. CDR3 DNA: TGTGCCAGCAGCTCAGCAGGGTTTAATGAAAAACTGTTTTTT. Supplemented by reference TRBV5-6 and TRBJ1-4, the full variable domain reads DAGVTQSPTHLIKTRGQQVTLRCSPKSGHDTVSWYQQALGQGPQFIFQYYEEEERQRGNFPDRFSGHQFPNYSSELNVNALLLGDSALYLCASSSAGFNEKLFFGSGTQLSVL.

This clone was seen once. This chain joins TRBV7-9 and TRBJ2-5; D may be TRBD1 (6 bases). The CDR3 runs to 16 residues. V lost 4 bases, J lost 4 bases, and 19 bases lay in between. Germline V gene sequence: CDR1 SEHNR, CDR2 FQNEAQ (reference sequence). CDR3 protein: CASSSTIQGPLETQYF. CDR3 DNA sequence: TGTGCCAGCAGCTCTACGATTCAGGGGCCCTTAGAGACCCAGTACTTC.

The V gene is TRBV21-1, the J gene TRBJ2-5; the table names TRBD2, a call not compared with the DNA. TRBV21-1 is marked as a pseudogene. The CDR3 is 17 amino acids. The CDR3 bases are TGTGCCAGCAGCAAACCCTTGGGAGGGTCCCCCCAAGAGACCCAGTACTTC. Protein sequence: CASSKPLGGSPQETQYF.

This sequence joins TRBV2 and TRBJ1-6; 8 bases are a match to TRBD1. The CDR3 has 17 amino acids. Germline-derived CDR1 and CDR2 are SNHLY and FYNNEI. V gave up 6 bases and J gave up 7 bases; unmatched junction bases: 14. The CDR3, as DNA: TGTGCCAGCAGGGGTTGGACAGGGAACGGGGAGAATTCACCCCTCCACTTT. It is translated as CASRGWTGNGENSPLHF.

V is TRBV7-9 and J is TRBJ2-1; 9 nucleotides align to TRBD2. The CDR3 extends over 15 amino acids. V was pared by 0 bases and J by 6 bases, with 3 bases of the junction left unmatched. Germline-derived CDR1 and CDR2 are SEHNR and FQNEAQ (reference sequence). In DNA form, the CDR3 reads TGTGCCAGCAGCTTAGCACTAGCGGGTCCCAATGAGCAGTTCTTC. Its protein is CASSLALAGPNEQFF.

The CDR3 loop is CASSPRGEQFF. The CDR3 bases are TGTGCCAGCAGCCCCCGCGGAGAGCAGTTCTTC. The rearrangement uses TRBV7-8 and TRBJ2-1, with D uncertain. The CDR3 has 11 amino acids. Germline values: CDR1 SGHVS, CDR2 FQNEAQ. V dropped 5 bases and J dropped 10 bases, with 9 bases sitting between them.

The V gene is TRBV19, the J gene TRBJ2-7, with 10 positions matching TRBD1. This CDR3 spans 16 amino acids. Germline V gene data show CDR1 as LNHDA and CDR2 as SQIVND (reference sequence). After removal of 5 bases from V and 3 bases from J, the junction contained 10 bases not matched to a gene. CDR3 sequence reads: CASSPLPDRGNYEQYF. For the CDR3, the DNA is TGTGCCAGTAGTCCCCTCCCGGACAGGGGGAACTACGAGCAGTACTTC.

This clone has only one observation. The chain joins TRBV19 to TRBJ1-5; perhaps TRBD1 as D (6 bases). V gave up 7 bases and J gave up 5 bases, with 15 bases separating them. CDR1 LNHDA and CDR2 SQIVND come from the germline V gene (reference sequence). CDR3 size: 14 residues. Written as DNA, the CDR3 is TGTGCCAGTACACGGCCAGGGGCTCATCAGCCCCAGCATTTT. It translates to CASTRPGAHQPQHF.

The chain uses TRBV19 and TRBJ2-1; TRBD1 matches at 9 bases. The V and J ends lost 3 bases and 4 bases, in that order; junction bases with no gene match: 4. The CDR3 runs to 15 residues. Germline V gene data show CDR1 as LNHDA and CDR2 as SQIVND (reference sequence). CDR3 region: CASSMEGQGYNEQFF. CDR3 nucleotide sequence: TGTGCCAGTAGTATGGAGGGACAGGGTTACAATGAGCAGTTCTTC.

V and J are TRBV21-1 and TRBJ2-6; the table's D call, TRBD1, was not checked against the DNA. TRBV21-1 counts as a pseudogene. This CDR3 has 17 amino acids. This chain's CDR3 is CASSKGTGDSGANVLTF. The DNA of the CDR3 is TGTGCCAGCAGCAAAGGGACAGGGGACTCCGGGGCCAACGTCCTGACTTTC.

This clone was detected ten times or more. The CDR3 reads CASSQGIGVGGTEAFF. Written as DNA, the CDR3 is TGTGCCAGCAGCCAAGGTATCGGGGTCGGAGGCACTGAAGCTTTCTTT. The chain combines TRBV3-1 (or the pseudogene TRBV3-2) with TRBJ1-1, with D unresolved. In germline, CDR1 is LGHDT, CDR2 YNNKEL (reference sequence). The CDR3 is 16 amino acids. V was cut by 1 base and J by 4 bases, with 16 bases left in between.

The genes are TRBV18 and TRBJ2-1; TRBD1 is a possible D gene (5 bases). V lost 6 bases and J 2 bases, leaving 8 bases between the germline ends. This CDR3 has 13 residues. Germline loops: CDR1 KGHSH, CDR2 LQKENI. CDR3 nucleotide sequence: TGTGCCAGCTCTCAGGACACCTACAATGAGCAGTTCTTC. This gives the protein CASSQDTYNEQFF.